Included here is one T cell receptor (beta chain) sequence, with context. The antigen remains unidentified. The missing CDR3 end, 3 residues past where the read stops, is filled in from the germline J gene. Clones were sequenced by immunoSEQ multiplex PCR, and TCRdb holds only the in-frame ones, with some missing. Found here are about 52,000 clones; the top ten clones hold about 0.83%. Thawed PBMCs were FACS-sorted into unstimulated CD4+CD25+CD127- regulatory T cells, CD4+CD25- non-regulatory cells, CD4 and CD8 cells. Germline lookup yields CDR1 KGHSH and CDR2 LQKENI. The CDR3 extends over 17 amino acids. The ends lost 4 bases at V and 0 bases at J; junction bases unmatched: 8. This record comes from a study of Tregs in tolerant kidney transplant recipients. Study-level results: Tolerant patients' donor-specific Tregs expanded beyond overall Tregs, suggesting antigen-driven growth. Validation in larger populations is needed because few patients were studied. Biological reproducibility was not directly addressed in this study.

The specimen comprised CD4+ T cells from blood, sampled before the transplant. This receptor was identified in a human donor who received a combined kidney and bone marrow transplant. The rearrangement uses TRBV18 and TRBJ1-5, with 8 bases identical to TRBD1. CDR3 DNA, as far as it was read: TGTGCCAGCTCACGCTCTTCCGGGACAGGTAGCAATCAGCCC. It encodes CASSRSSGTGSNQP. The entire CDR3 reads CASSRSSGTGSNQPQHF.